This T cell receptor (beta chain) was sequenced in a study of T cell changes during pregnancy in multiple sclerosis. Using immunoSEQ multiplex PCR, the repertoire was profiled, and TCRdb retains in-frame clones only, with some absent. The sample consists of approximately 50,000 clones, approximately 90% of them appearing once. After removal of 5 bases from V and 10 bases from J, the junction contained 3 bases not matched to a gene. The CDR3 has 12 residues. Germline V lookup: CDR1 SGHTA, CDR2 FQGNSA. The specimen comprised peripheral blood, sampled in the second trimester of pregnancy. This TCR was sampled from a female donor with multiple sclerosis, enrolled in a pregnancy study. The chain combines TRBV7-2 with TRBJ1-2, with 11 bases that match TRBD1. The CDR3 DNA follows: TGTGCCAGCAGCCTCGGACAGGGGGCCTACACCTTC. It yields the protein CASSLGQGAYTF.